This T cell receptor (beta chain) derives from a study of blood T cell repertoires in COVID-19. The wider study: Acute-phase and convalescent COVID-19 samples originated in the United States, Italy and Spain. In each case, the material was cDNA or gDNA derived from T cells, B-cell-depleted T cells, or PBMCs.

How the authors handled the data: Estimation of nucleated cell counts was performed using reference gene primer amplification. Only in-frame clones appear in the TCRdb table, and some are missing; sequencing was by immunoSEQ multiplex PCR. V and J calls and clone size are copied from that table; D and trimming were computed from the DNA. The sample lists about 200,000 clones; roughly nine tenths were seen once. CDR3 length: 14 amino acids. The germline CDR1 and CDR2 sequences are SGHTA and FQGNSA. Trimming pared 5 bases from V and 1 base from J, leaving 11 bases between. The sequenced sample was peripheral blood. The gene calls are TRBV7-2 and TRBJ1-1, with a tentative D call TRBD1 (5 bases). This clonotype originated in a woman in her forties or fifties with acute or convalescent COVID-19. For the CDR3, the DNA is TGTGCCAGCAGCCCCTGGGGGGAGAACACTGAAGCTTTCTTT. This sequence encodes CASSPWGENTEAFF.